The T cell receptor beta chain under discussion was sequenced for a study of identical twins' blood T cells. General study findings and limits: Abundant TCRbeta CDR3s overlapped more between twins than with unrelated donors.

Per germline, CDR1 SGDLS and CDR2 YYNGEE. The germline V and J ends were trimmed by 4 bases and 4 bases, with 17 bases remaining between them. This CDR3 has 15 residues. TCRdb reanalysed the 5' RACE reads using MiXCR and keeps one entry per CDR3 protein. The sample shows fewer than 450,000 distinct CDR3 sequences, 28% of them seen only once. In the case of this clonotype: Its antigen is undetermined.

The source of this sequence is a woman aged 18-49 years in good health. The sequenced sample was PBMCs. The chain couples TRBV9 to TRBJ1-1; D is possibly TRBD1 (5 bases). CDR3 DNA sequence: TGTGCCAGCAGCCGCGGGACGGGGCAAGGCACTGAAGCTTTCTTT. This codes for CASSRGTGQGTEAFF.